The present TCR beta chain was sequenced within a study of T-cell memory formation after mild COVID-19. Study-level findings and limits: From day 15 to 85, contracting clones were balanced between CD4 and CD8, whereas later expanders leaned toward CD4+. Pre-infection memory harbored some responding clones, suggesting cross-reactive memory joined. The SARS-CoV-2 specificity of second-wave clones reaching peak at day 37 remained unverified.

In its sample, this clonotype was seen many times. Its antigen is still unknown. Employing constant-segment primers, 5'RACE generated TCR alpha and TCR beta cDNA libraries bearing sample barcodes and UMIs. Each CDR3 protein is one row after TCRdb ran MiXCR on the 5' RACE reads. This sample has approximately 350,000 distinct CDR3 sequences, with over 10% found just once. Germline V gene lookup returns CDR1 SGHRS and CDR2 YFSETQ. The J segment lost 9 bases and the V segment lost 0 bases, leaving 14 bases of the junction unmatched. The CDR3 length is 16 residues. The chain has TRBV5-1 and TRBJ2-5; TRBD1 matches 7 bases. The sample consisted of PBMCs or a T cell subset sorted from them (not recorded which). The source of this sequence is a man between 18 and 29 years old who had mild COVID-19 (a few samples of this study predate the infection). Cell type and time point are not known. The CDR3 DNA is TGCGCCAGCAGCTTGGATATGACAGGGACAAGGAGCTCCCAGTACTTC. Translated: CASSLDMTGTRSSQYF. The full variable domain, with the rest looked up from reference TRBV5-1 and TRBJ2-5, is KAGVTQTPRYLIKTRGQQVTLSCSPISGHRSVSWYQQTPGQGLQFLFEYFSETQRNKGNFPGRFSGRQFSNSRSEMNVSTLELGDSALYLCASSLDMTGTRSSQYFGPGTRLLVL.